This T cell receptor (beta chain) was documented in a study of metastatic and nonmetastatic thyroid tumors. TCRdb reprocessed the PCR reads using MiXCR. The sample lists 7,000 to 9,500 clones; around 30% were seen once. Patients were all untreated before their thyroid surgery. CDR1 DFQATT and CDR2 SNEGSKA come from the germline V gene (reference sequence). Unmatched junction bases numbered 9, after V lost 5 bases and J lost 3 bases. This CDR3 region has 16 residues. The origin of this receptor is a male donor with papillary thyroid cancer or a benign thyroid nodule (not recorded which). Some clones in this sample may be carry-over from other donors' samples. This chain uses TRBV20-1 with TRBJ2-3; 12 positions agree with TRBD2. The sample was tumor tissue. CDR3 DNA: TGCAGTGCTTCGCACGCCGGGACTAGCGGGACAGATACGCAGTATTTT. It encodes CSASHAGTSGTDTQYF.